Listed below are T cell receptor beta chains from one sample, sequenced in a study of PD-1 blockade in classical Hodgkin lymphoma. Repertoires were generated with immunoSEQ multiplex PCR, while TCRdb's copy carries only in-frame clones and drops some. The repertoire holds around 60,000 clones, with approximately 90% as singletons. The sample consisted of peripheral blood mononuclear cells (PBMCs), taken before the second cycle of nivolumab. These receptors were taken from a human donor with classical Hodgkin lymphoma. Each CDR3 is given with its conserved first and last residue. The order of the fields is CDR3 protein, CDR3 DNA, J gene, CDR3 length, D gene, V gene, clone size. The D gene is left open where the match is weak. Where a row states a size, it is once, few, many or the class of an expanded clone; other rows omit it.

cdr3_aa: CASSLVTEAAKNIQYF
cdr3_nt: TGTGCCAGCAGCTTAGTAACGGAGGCAGCCAAAAACATTCAGTACTTC
j_call: TRBJ2-4
cdr3_length: 16
d_call: -
v_call: TRBV7-9
clone_size: -

cdr3_aa: CASSLTTNTGELFF
cdr3_nt: TGCGCCAGCAGCCTCACTACGAACACCGGGGAGCTGTTTTTT
j_call: TRBJ2-2
cdr3_length: 14
d_call: -
v_call: TRBV5-1
clone_size: -

cdr3_aa: CASRQPGRGNYGYTF
cdr3_nt: TGTGCCAGCAGGCAGCCGGGACGAGGAAACTATGGCTACACCTTC
j_call: TRBJ1-2
cdr3_length: 15
d_call: -
v_call: TRBV28
clone_size: once

cdr3_aa: CASGRERITDTQYF
cdr3_nt: TGTGCCAGCGGGAGAGAAAGGATCACAGATACGCAGTATTTT
j_call: TRBJ2-3
cdr3_length: 14
d_call: -
v_call: TRBV9
clone_size: -

cdr3_aa: CASSHSSYNEQFF
cdr3_nt: TGTGCCAGCAGTCATAGCTCCTACAATGAGCAGTTCTTC
j_call: TRBJ2-1
cdr3_length: 13
d_call: -
v_call: TRBV7-9
clone_size: -

cdr3_aa: CASSLWQGGYNEQFF
cdr3_nt: TGTGCCAGCAGCTTGTGGCAGGGAGGGTACAATGAGCAGTTCTTC
j_call: TRBJ2-1
cdr3_length: 15
d_call: TRBD2
v_call: TRBV5-4
clone_size: -

cdr3_aa: CASSLPGSPLHF
cdr3_nt: TGTGCCAGCAGCCTTCCAGGTTCACCCCTCCACTTT
j_call: TRBJ1-6
cdr3_length: 12
d_call: -
v_call: TRBV7-8
clone_size: few

cdr3_aa: CASSLKTSRIEQYF
cdr3_nt: TGTGCCAGCAGCTTAAAGACTAGCCGGATCGAGCAGTACTTC
j_call: TRBJ2-7
cdr3_length: 14
d_call: TRBD2
v_call: TRBV7-2
clone_size: -

cdr3_aa: CASNPRTGSYEQYF
cdr3_nt: TGTGCCAGTAATCCTCGGACAGGGTCCTACGAGCAGTACTTC
j_call: TRBJ2-7
cdr3_length: 14
d_call: TRBD1
v_call: TRBV19
clone_size: -

cdr3_aa: CASSLAGGVYEQYF
cdr3_nt: TGTGCCAGCAGCTTAGCGGGGGGAGTCTACGAGCAGTACTTC
j_call: TRBJ2-7
cdr3_length: 14
d_call: -
v_call: TRBV7-8
clone_size: few

cdr3_aa: CATREPGGADTEAFF
cdr3_nt: TGTGCCACCAGAGAGCCTGGCGGGGCGGACACTGAAGCTTTCTTT
j_call: TRBJ1-1
cdr3_length: 15
d_call: -
v_call: TRBV6-5
clone_size: -

cdr3_aa: CASSIGADQPQHF
cdr3_nt: TGTGCCAGCAGCATCGGAGCCGATCAGCCCCAGCATTTT
j_call: TRBJ1-5
cdr3_length: 13
d_call: -
v_call: TRBV7-3
clone_size: -

cdr3_aa: CASSLAQMGYEQYF
cdr3_nt: TGTGCCAGCAGCTTAGCGCAGATGGGCTACGAGCAGTACTTC
j_call: TRBJ2-7
cdr3_length: 14
d_call: -
v_call: TRBV7-8
clone_size: -

cdr3_aa: CASRFEPGQRNEKLFF
cdr3_nt: TGTGCAAGTCGCTTCGAACCGGGACAGCGGAATGAAAAACTGTTTTTT
j_call: TRBJ1-4
cdr3_length: 16
d_call: -
v_call: TRBV12-2
clone_size: -

cdr3_aa: CASSPISGGGGKLFF
cdr3_nt: TGCGCCAGCAGCCCGATTTCAGGGGGTGGTGGCAAACTGTTTTTT
j_call: TRBJ1-4
cdr3_length: 15
d_call: TRBD1
v_call: TRBV5-1
clone_size: -

cdr3_aa: CASSKPPGLSYDEQYF
cdr3_nt: TGTGCCAGCAGTAAACCCCCCGGACTATCCTACGACGAGCAGTACTTC
j_call: TRBJ2-7
cdr3_length: 16
d_call: -
v_call: TRBV6-6
clone_size: once

cdr3_aa: CASSLPQNTEAFF
cdr3_nt: TGTGCCAGCAGCTTGCCCCAGAACACTGAAGCTTTCTTT
j_call: TRBJ1-1
cdr3_length: 13
d_call: -
v_call: TRBV5-4
clone_size: -

cdr3_aa: CASSLEDWAYEQYF
cdr3_nt: TGCGCCAGCAGCCTGGAAGATTGGGCCTACGAGCAGTACTTC
j_call: TRBJ2-7
cdr3_length: 14
d_call: -
v_call: TRBV5-1
clone_size: -

cdr3_aa: CASSLGGAASNYTF
cdr3_nt: TGTGCCAGCAGCTTGGGGGGCGCCGCGAGCAACTACACCTTC
j_call: TRBJ1-2
cdr3_length: 14
d_call: -
v_call: TRBV5-4
clone_size: -

cdr3_aa: CASSFDGTGNYEQYF
cdr3_nt: TGCGCCAGCAGCTTTGACGGGACAGGGAATTACGAGCAGTACTTC
j_call: TRBJ2-7
cdr3_length: 15
d_call: TRBD1
v_call: TRBV5-1
clone_size: once

cdr3_aa: CASNPGQAGELFF
cdr3_nt: TGTGCCAGCAACCCCGGACAGGCCGGGGAGCTGTTTTTT
j_call: TRBJ2-2
cdr3_length: 13
d_call: TRBD1
v_call: TRBV7-9
clone_size: once

cdr3_aa: CASSPRQGATLYGYTF
cdr3_nt: TGTGCCAGCAGTCCACGACAGGGGGCTACCCTCTATGGCTACACCTTC
j_call: TRBJ1-2
cdr3_length: 16
d_call: TRBD1
v_call: TRBV6-6
clone_size: few

cdr3_aa: CASSPGFGGDYGYTF
cdr3_nt: TGTGCCAGCAGCCCGGGTTTTGGGGGCGACTATGGCTACACCTTC
j_call: TRBJ1-2
cdr3_length: 15
d_call: -
v_call: TRBV7-6
clone_size: -

cdr3_aa: CASSLEVASGSNEQFF
cdr3_nt: TGCGCCAGCAGCTTGGAGGTGGCTAGCGGGTCAAATGAGCAGTTCTTC
j_call: TRBJ2-1
cdr3_length: 16
d_call: TRBD2
v_call: TRBV5-1
clone_size: -

cdr3_aa: CASSLNRAELNEKLFF
cdr3_nt: TGCGCCAGCAGCCTCAACAGGGCGGAGCTTAATGAAAAACTGTTTTTT
j_call: TRBJ1-4
cdr3_length: 16
d_call: -
v_call: TRBV5-1
clone_size: -

cdr3_aa: CAWSPGPPGGGNTIYF
cdr3_nt: TGTGCCTGGAGTCCCGGACCCCCGGGGGGTGGAAACACCATATATTTT
j_call: TRBJ1-3
cdr3_length: 16
d_call: -
v_call: TRBV30
clone_size: few

cdr3_aa: CASSLGQGSTEAFF
cdr3_nt: TGCGCCAGCAGCCTGGGACAGGGATCCACTGAAGCTTTCTTT
j_call: TRBJ1-1
cdr3_length: 14
d_call: TRBD1
v_call: TRBV5-1
clone_size: -

cdr3_aa: CASRAGTGANQPQHF
cdr3_nt: TGCGCCAGCAGGGCCGGGACAGGGGCTAATCAGCCCCAGCATTTT
j_call: TRBJ1-5
cdr3_length: 15
d_call: TRBD1
v_call: TRBV5-1
clone_size: -

cdr3_aa: CASSRGPGEGEQYF
cdr3_nt: TGCGCCAGCAGCAGGGGACCCGGGGAGGGGGAGCAGTACTTC
j_call: TRBJ2-7
cdr3_length: 14
d_call: TRBD2
v_call: TRBV5-1
clone_size: -

cdr3_aa: CASNIFRSYEQYF
cdr3_nt: TGTGCCAGCAACATTTTTCGGTCCTACGAGCAGTACTTC
j_call: TRBJ2-7
cdr3_length: 13
d_call: -
v_call: TRBV28
clone_size: -

cdr3_aa: CASRRTASTDTQYF
cdr3_nt: TGTGCCAGCAGACGGACAGCTAGCACAGATACGCAGTATTTT
j_call: TRBJ2-3
cdr3_length: 14
d_call: -
v_call: TRBV7-9
clone_size: -

cdr3_aa: CASSRGTAFTDTQYF
cdr3_nt: TGTGCCAGCAGCCGCGGGACAGCCTTCACAGATACGCAGTATTTT
j_call: TRBJ2-3
cdr3_length: 15
d_call: -
v_call: TRBV6-6
clone_size: -

cdr3_aa: CASSNTGGKAGNTIYF
cdr3_nt: TGTGCCAGTAGTAACACAGGGGGAAAAGCTGGAAACACCATATATTTT
j_call: TRBJ1-3
cdr3_length: 16
d_call: TRBD1
v_call: TRBV19
clone_size: -

cdr3_aa: CASSATGTGGYEQYF
cdr3_nt: TGCGCCAGCAGCGCCACAGGGACGGGGGGCTACGAGCAGTACTTC
j_call: TRBJ2-7
cdr3_length: 15
d_call: -
v_call: TRBV5-1
clone_size: once

cdr3_aa: CASSFGGSSYNSPLHF
cdr3_nt: TGTGCCAGCAGTTTCGGTGGTAGCTCCTATAATTCACCCCTCCACTTT
j_call: TRBJ1-6
cdr3_length: 16
d_call: -
v_call: TRBV27
clone_size: -

cdr3_aa: CASSAYSLTYEQYF
cdr3_nt: TGTGCCAGCAGTGCCTACTCCCTCACCTACGAGCAGTACTTC
j_call: TRBJ2-7
cdr3_length: 14
d_call: -
v_call: TRBV2
clone_size: -

cdr3_aa: CASSFFSPRELFYGYTF
cdr3_nt: TGTGCCAGCAGTTTTTTCTCCCCCCGGGAGCTCTTCTATGGCTACACCTTC
j_call: TRBJ1-2
cdr3_length: 17
d_call: -
v_call: TRBV28
clone_size: -

cdr3_aa: CASSLGGDQPQHF
cdr3_nt: TGCGCCAGCAGCTTGGGGGGGGATCAGCCCCAGCATTTT
j_call: TRBJ1-5
cdr3_length: 13
d_call: -
v_call: TRBV5-1
clone_size: -

cdr3_aa: CASSAKGSEQFF
cdr3_nt: TGTGCCAGCAGTGCAAAGGGCAGTGAGCAGTTCTTC
j_call: TRBJ2-1
cdr3_length: 12
d_call: -
v_call: TRBV6-1
clone_size: -

cdr3_aa: CASSFDRGGYEQYF
cdr3_nt: TGCGCCAGCAGCTTCGACAGGGGAGGCTACGAGCAGTACTTC
j_call: TRBJ2-7
cdr3_length: 14
d_call: TRBD1
v_call: TRBV4-1
clone_size: -

cdr3_aa: CASSPGQPYEQYF
cdr3_nt: TGTGCCAGCAGCCCCGGACAGCCGTACGAGCAGTACTTC
j_call: TRBJ2-7
cdr3_length: 13
d_call: -
v_call: TRBV7-6
clone_size: few

cdr3_aa: CASSTRPLQYF
cdr3_nt: TGTGCCAGCAGCACCAGACCACTTCAGTACTTC
j_call: TRBJ2-4
cdr3_length: 11
d_call: -
v_call: TRBV7-4
clone_size: -

cdr3_aa: CASSLVGANTGELFF
cdr3_nt: TGCGCCAGCAGCTTGGTGGGGGCGAACACCGGGGAGCTGTTTTTT
j_call: TRBJ2-2
cdr3_length: 15
d_call: -
v_call: TRBV5-1
clone_size: few

cdr3_aa: CASGLAGGPTQYF
cdr3_nt: TGTGCTAGTGGTTTGGCGGGGGGGCCTACGCAGTATTTT
j_call: TRBJ2-3
cdr3_length: 13
d_call: TRBD2
v_call: TRBV12-5
clone_size: -

cdr3_aa: CASSPDREGGELFF
cdr3_nt: TGCGCCAGCAGCCCGGACAGGGAGGGCGGGGAGCTGTTTTTT
j_call: TRBJ2-2
cdr3_length: 14
d_call: -
v_call: TRBV5-1
clone_size: -

cdr3_aa: CASSLLRQGDEQYF
cdr3_nt: TGCGCCAGCTCCCTCCTTCGGCAGGGGGACGAGCAGTACTTC
j_call: TRBJ2-7
cdr3_length: 14
d_call: TRBD1
v_call: TRBV5-1
clone_size: -

cdr3_aa: CASRPGPTSTDTQYF
cdr3_nt: TGCGCCAGCAGGCCGGGTCCTACTAGCACAGATACGCAGTATTTT
j_call: TRBJ2-3
cdr3_length: 15
d_call: -
v_call: TRBV5-1
clone_size: -

cdr3_aa: CASSIESGFEQYF
cdr3_nt: TGTGCCAGTAGTATAGAATCCGGGTTCGAGCAGTACTTC
j_call: TRBJ2-7
cdr3_length: 13
d_call: -
v_call: TRBV19
clone_size: -

cdr3_aa: CASSLAQGAGGYTF
cdr3_nt: TGCGCCAGCAGCTTGGCACAGGGGGCGGGTGGCTACACCTTC
j_call: TRBJ1-2
cdr3_length: 14
d_call: TRBD1
v_call: TRBV5-1
clone_size: -

cdr3_aa: CASSRDSLTSTDTQYF
cdr3_nt: TGCGCCAGCAGTAGGGACAGCCTAACTAGCACAGATACGCAGTATTTT
j_call: TRBJ2-3
cdr3_length: 16
d_call: TRBD1
v_call: TRBV5-1
clone_size: -

cdr3_aa: CASSTVTGASYEQYF
cdr3_nt: TGCGCCAGCAGCACTGTGACAGGGGCCTCCTACGAGCAGTACTTC
j_call: TRBJ2-7
cdr3_length: 15
d_call: TRBD1
v_call: TRBV5-1
clone_size: -